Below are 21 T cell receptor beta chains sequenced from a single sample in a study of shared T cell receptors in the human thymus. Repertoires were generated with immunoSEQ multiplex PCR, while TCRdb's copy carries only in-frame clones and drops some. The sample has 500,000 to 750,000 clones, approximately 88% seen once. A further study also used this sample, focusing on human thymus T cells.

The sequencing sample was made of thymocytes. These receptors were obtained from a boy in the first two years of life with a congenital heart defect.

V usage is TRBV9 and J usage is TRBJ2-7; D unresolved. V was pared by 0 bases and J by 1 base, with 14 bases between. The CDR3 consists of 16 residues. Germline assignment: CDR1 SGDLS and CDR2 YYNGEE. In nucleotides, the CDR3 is TGTGCCAGCAGCGTAGTTGAGGAAGCACCGTCCTACGAGCAGTACTTC. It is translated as CASSVVEEAPSYEQYF.

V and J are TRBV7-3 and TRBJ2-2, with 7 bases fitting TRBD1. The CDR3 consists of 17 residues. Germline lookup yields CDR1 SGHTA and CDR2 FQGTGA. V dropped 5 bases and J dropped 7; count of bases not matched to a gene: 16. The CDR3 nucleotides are TGTGCCAGCAGCCCCACCCCCGACAGGGAACAAGGCGGGGAGCTGTTTTTT. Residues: CASSPTPDREQGGELFF. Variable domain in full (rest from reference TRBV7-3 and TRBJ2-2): GAGVSQTPSNKVTEKGKYVELRCDPISGHTALYWYRQSLGQGPEFLIYFQGTGAADDSGLPNDRFFAVRPEGSVSTLKIQRTERGDSAVYLCASSPTPDREQGGELFFGEGSRLTVL.

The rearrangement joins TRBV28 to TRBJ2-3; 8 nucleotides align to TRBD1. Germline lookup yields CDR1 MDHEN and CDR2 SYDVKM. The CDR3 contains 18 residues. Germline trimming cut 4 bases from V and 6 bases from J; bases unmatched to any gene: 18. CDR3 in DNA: TGTGCCAGCAGTTCCTTGGGGGTTGGGACAGGCCTTGGGGATACGCAGTATTTT. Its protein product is CASSSLGVGTGLGDTQYF.

DNA of the CDR3: TGCGCCAGCAGCCAAGGGGCTAGCGGGAGCCGGCAAGAGACCCAGTACTTC. This gives the protein CASSQGASGSRQETQYF. The chain is built from TRBV4-3 and TRBJ2-5, with 10 bases that match TRBD2. V trimming: 1 base; J trimming: 2 bases; junction bases outside the gene matches: 7. This CDR3 has 17 amino acids. Germline V gives CDR1 LGHNA, CDR2 YSLEER.

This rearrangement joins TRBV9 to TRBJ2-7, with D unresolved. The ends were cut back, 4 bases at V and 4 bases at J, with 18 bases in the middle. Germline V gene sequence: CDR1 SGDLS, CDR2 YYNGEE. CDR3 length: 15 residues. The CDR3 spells CASSPLLKFKYEQYF. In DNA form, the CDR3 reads TGTGCCAGCAGCCCCCTCCTAAAGTTTAAGTACGAGCAGTACTTC.

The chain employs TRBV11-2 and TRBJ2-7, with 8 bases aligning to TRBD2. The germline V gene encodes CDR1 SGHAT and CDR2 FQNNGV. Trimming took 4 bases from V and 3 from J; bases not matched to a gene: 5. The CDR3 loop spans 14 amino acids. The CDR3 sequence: CASSSERECYEQYF. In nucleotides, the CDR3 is TGTGCCAGCAGCTCCGAGCGGGAGTGCTACGAGCAGTACTTC.

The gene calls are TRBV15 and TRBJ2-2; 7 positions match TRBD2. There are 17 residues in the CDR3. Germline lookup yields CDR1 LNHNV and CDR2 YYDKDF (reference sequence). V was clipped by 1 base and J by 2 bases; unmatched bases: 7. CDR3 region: CATSRGGGLTNTGELFF. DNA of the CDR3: TGTGCCACCAGCAGAGGGGGGGGTCTCACCAACACCGGGGAGCTGTTTTTT.

For the CDR3, the DNA is TGCGCCAGCAGTGAGTCGCCTAGCGATATTTGGAAAGAGACCCAGTACTTC. It is translated as CASSESPSDIWKETQYF. The J gene is TRBJ2-5, the V gene TRBV10-2; the D gene is possibly TRBD2 (6 bases). V lost 0 bases and J lost 3, with 17 bases in between. The germline V gene encodes CDR1 WSHSY and CDR2 SAAADI. The CDR3 runs to 17 residues.

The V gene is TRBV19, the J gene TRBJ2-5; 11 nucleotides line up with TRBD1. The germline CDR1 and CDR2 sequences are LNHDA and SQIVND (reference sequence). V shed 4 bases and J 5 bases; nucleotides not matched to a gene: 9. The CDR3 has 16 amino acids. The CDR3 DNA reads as TGTGCCAGTAGTAGCCAGGGACAGGGGGGTGGGGAGACCCAGTACTTC. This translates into CASSSQGQGGGETQYF.

Here the CDR3 DNA reads TGTGCCAGCAGGGGGGCGGGTCAGCCCCAGCATTTT. Protein sequence: CASRGAGQPQHF. The chain couples TRBV2 to TRBJ1-5; D might be TRBD1 (6 bases). Germline assignment: CDR1 SNHLY and CDR2 FYNNEI. The germline V and J ends were trimmed by 6 bases and 6 bases, with 9 bases remaining between them. This CDR3 region has 12 residues.

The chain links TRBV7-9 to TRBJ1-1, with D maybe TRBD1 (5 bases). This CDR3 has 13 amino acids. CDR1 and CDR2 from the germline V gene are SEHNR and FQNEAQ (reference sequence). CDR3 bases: TGTGTCGGGGGGGGACTAATGAACACTGAAGCTTTCTTT. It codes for CVGGGLMNTEAFF.

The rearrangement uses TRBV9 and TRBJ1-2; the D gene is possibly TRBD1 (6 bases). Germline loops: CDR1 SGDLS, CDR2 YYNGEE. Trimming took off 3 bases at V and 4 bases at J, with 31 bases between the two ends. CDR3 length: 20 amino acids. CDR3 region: CASSDTITGSPGHGFYGYTF. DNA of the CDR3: TGTGCCAGCAGCGATACAATCACAGGGTCACCAGGACACGGTTTCTATGGCTACACCTTC.

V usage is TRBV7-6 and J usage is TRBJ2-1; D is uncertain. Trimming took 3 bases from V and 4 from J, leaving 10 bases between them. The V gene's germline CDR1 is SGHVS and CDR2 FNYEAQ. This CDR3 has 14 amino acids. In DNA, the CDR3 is TGTGCCAGCAGCTTTGGGCAGGATTACAATGAGCAGTTCTTC. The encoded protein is CASSFGQDYNEQFF.

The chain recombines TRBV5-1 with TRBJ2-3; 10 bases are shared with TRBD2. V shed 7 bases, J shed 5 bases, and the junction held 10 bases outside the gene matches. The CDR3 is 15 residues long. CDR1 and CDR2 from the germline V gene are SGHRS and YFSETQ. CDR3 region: CASCDGTSEEDTQYF. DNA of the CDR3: TGCGCCAGCTGTGACGGGACTAGCGAAGAAGATACGCAGTATTTT.

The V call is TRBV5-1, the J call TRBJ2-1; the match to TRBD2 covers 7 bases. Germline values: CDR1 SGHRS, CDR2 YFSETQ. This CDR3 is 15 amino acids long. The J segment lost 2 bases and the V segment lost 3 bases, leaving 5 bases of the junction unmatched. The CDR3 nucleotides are TGCGCCAGCAGCTCAGGACTAGATACCTACAATGAGCAGTTCTTC. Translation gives CASSSGLDTYNEQFF.

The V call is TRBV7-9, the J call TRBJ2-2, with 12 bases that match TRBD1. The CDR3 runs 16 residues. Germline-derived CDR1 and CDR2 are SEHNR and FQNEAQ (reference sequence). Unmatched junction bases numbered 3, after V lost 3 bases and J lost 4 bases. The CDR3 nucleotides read TGTGCCAGCAGCTTTAGGGGACAGGGGGCCACCGGGGAGCTGTTTTTT. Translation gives CASSFRGQGATGELFF. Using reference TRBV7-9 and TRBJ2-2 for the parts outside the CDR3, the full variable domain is DTGVSQNPRHKITKRGQNVTFRCDPISEHNRLYWYRQTLGQGPEFLTYFQNEAQLEKSRLLSDRFSAERPKGSFSTLEIQRTEQGDSAMYLCASSFRGQGATGELFFGEGSRLTVL.

The CDR3 protein is CASDPYRDYTDTQYF. The CDR3 DNA reads TGTGCCAGTGACCCGTACCGGGACTACACAGATACGCAGTATTTT. The V gene is TRBV2, the J gene TRBJ2-3; 7 positions agree with TRBD2. The V segment lost 9 bases and the J segment 2 bases; nucleotides outside the gene matches: 11. The CDR3 spans 15 residues. Per germline, CDR1 SNHLY and CDR2 FYNNEI.

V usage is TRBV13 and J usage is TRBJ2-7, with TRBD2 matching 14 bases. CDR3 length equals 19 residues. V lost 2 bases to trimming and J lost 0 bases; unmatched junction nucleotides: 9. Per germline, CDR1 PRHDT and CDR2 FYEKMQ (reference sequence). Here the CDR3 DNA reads TGTGCCAGCAGCTTATTCGGGACTAGCGGGAGTTTAGGCTCCTACGAGCAGTACTTC. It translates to CASSLFGTSGSLGSYEQYF.

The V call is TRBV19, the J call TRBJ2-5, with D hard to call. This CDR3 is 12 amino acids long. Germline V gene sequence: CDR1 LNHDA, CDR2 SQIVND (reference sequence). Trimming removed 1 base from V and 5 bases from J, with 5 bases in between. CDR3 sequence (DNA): TGTGCCAGTAGTATAGCGAGGGAGACCCAGTACTTC. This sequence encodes CASSIARETQYF.

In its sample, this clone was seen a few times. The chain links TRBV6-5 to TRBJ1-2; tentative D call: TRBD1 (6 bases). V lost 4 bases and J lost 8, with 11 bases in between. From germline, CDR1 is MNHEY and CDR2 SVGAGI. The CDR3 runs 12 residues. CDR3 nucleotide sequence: TGTGCCAGCAGTTCCCCGGACAGCGGCTACACCTTC. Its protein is CASSSPDSGYTF.

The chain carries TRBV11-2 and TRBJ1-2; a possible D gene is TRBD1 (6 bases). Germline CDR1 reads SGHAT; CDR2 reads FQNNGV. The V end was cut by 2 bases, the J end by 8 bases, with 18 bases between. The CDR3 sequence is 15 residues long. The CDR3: CASSLLTRDTGGYTF. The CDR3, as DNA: TGTGCCAGCAGCTTACTTACAAGGGACACGGGAGGCTACACCTTC.